This entry concerns a single T cell receptor (beta chain). Its target is not known. The data stem from a study of a mutant IDH1 vaccine in newly diagnosed glioma. Turning to the study itself: Vaccines were begun 4-6 weeks after radiotherapy alone, or with temozolomide cycles.

The time point denotes: week 47, end of study. What each vaccine dose contained was 300 ug of mutant IDH1 20-mer peptide, accompanied by topical imiquimod. Study-wide results and caveats: Changes in top peripheral clonotypes did not appear linked to pseudoprogression.

This CDR3 region has 11 residues. Germline-derived CDR1 and CDR2 are MDHEN and SYDVKM. The germline V and J ends were trimmed by 6 bases and 4 bases, with 6 bases remaining between them. The method was immunoSEQ multiplex PCR; TCRdb's version includes in-frame clones alone and lacks a portion of them. The data hold 90,000 to 100,000 clones, with around nine tenths observed a single time. The chain couples TRBV28 to TRBJ1-1; D gene uncertain. The input for sequencing was PBMCs, taken from a glioma patient whose treatment included an IDH1 peptide vaccine. The receptor's source is a woman in her fifties or sixties with glioma. CDR3 in amino acids: CASRWVTEAFF. The CDR3 DNA reads as TGTGCCAGCAGGTGGGTCACTGAAGCTTTCTTT.